The subject of this entry is one T cell receptor beta chain. Its antigen is unknown. The junction and the germline gene differ at one end; a read error may be behind it. The entry originates in a study of CD8 T cells in Susac syndrome. Whole-study findings and limits: The study admitted that it had a relatively small number of individuals in its TCR sequencing and HLA analysis.

The CDR3 runs to 13 residues. CDR1 is DFQATT, CDR2 SNEGSKA, per germline (reference sequence). Random hexamers primed reverse transcription of about 0.5 to 1 ug RNA. Amplification of TCR beta CDR3 by immunoSEQ multiplex PCR spanned 54 Vbeta and 13 Jbeta. TCRdb independently ran MiXCR on the immunoSEQ multiplex PCR reads; one entry per CDR3 protein. The repertoire has over 150,000 distinct CDR3 sequences, under 95% of them found once; the top ten carry 0.09% to 0.095%. This receptor was obtained from a human donor with multiple sclerosis. The specimen sequenced was CD4+ T cells from PBMCs. The rearrangement uses TRBV20-1 and TRBJ1-2; 8 bases match TRBD1. In DNA form, the CDR3 reads TGCAGTACTAGAGCACAGGGGGAAAATGGCTACACCTTC. It translates to CSTRAQGENGYTF.